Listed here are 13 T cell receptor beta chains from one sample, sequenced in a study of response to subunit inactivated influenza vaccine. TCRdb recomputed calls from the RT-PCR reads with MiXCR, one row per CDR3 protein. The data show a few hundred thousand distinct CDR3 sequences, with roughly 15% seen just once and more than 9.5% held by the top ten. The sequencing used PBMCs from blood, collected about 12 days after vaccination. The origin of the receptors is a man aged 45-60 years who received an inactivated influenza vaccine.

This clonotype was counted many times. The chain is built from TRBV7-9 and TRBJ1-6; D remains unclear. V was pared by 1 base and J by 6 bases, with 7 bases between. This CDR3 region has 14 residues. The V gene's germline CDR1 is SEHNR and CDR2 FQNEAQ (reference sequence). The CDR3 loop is CASSLGGANSPLHF. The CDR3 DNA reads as TGTGCCAGCAGCTTAGGCGGAGCTAATTCACCCCTCCACTTT.

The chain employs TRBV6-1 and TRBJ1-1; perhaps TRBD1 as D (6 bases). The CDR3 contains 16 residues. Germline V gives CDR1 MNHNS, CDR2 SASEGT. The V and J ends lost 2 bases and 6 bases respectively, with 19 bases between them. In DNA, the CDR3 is TGTGCCAGCAGTGAAACTTCGGGCAGGGGTCAAGCTGAAGCTTTCTTT. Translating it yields CASSETSGRGQAEAFF.

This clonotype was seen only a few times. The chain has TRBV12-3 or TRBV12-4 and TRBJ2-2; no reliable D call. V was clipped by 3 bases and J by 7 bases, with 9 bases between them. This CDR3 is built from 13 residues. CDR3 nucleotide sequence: TGTGCCAGCAGTTTGCTTTGGGGCGGGGAGCTGTTTTTT. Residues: CASSLLWGGELFF.

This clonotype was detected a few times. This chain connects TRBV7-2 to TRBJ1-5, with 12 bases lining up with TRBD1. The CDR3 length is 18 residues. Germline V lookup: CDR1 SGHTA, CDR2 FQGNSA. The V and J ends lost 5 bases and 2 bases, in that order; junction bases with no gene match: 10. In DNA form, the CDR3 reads TGTGCCAGCAGCCCTCCGGGACAGGGGGCAAGGGGCAATCAGCCCCAGCATTTT. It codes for CASSPPGQGARGNQPQHF.

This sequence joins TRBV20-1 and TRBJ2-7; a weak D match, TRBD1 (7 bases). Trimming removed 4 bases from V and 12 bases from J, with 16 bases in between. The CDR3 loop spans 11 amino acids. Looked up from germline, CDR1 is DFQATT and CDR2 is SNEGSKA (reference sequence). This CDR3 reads CSATIPQGGYF. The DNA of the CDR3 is TGCAGTGCTACAATTCCCCAGGGGGGGTACTTC.

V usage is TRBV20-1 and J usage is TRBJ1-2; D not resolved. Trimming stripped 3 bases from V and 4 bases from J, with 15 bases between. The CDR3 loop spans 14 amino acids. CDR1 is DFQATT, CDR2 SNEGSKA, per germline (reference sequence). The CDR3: CSASRQEQSYGYTF. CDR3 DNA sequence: TGCAGTGCTAGCCGGCAGGAGCAAAGCTATGGCTACACCTTC.

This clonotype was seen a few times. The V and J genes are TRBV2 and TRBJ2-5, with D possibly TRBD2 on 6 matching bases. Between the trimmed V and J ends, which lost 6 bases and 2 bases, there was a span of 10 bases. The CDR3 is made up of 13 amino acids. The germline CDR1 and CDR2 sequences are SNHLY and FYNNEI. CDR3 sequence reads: CASSVGTQETQYF. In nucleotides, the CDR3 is TGTGCCAGCAGCGTCGGGACTCAAGAGACCCAGTACTTC.

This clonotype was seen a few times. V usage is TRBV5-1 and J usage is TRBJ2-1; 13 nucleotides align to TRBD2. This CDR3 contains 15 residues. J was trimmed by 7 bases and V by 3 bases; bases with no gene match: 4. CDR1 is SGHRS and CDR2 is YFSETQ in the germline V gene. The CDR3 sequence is CASSSTSGGLNEQFF. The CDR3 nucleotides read TGCGCCAGCAGCTCGACTAGCGGGGGGTTAAATGAGCAGTTCTTC. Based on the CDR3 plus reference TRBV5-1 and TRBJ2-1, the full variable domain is KAGVTQTPRYLIKTRGQQVTLSCSPISGHRSVSWYQQTPGQGLQFLFEYFSETQRNKGNFPGRFSGRQFSNSRSEMNVSTLELGDSALYLCASSSTSGGLNEQFFGPGTRLTVL.

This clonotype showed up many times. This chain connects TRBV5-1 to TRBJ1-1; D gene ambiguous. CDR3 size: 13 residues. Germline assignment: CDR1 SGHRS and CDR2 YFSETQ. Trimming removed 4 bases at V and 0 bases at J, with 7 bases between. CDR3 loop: CASSPPVNTEAFF. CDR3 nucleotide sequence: TGCGCCAGCAGCCCTCCAGTGAACACTGAAGCTTTCTTT.

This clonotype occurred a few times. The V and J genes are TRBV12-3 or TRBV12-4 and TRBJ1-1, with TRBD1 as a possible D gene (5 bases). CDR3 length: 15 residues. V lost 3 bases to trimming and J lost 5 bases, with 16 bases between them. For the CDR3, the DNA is TGTGCCAGCAGTTTTGGGGCAGGGCGGAGGACTGAAGCTTTCTTT. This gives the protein CASSFGAGRRTEAFF.

The CDR3 loop is CASSQDERGRLSTEAFF. CDR3 sequence (DNA): TGTGCCAGCAGCCAAGATGAGAGGGGGAGGTTGAGCACTGAAGCTTTCTTT. The V call is TRBV14, the J call TRBJ1-1; possible D gene TRBD1, 6 bases. The ends were cut back, 0 bases at V and 4 bases at J, with 18 bases in the middle. Germline CDR1 SGHDN, CDR2 FVKESK. The length of the CDR3 is 17 residues.

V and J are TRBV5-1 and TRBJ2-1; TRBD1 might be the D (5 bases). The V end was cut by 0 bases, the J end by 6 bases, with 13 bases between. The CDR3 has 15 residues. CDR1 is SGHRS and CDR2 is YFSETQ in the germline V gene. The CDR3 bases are TGCGCCAGCAGCTTGGGGGGCAGTAAGGGCAATGAGCAGTTCTTC. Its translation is CASSLGGSKGNEQFF.

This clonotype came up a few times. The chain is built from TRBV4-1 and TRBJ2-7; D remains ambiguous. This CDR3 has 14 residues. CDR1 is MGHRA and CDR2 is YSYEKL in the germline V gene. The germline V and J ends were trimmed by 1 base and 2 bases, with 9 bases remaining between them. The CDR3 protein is CASSQGASTYEQYF. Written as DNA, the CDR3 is TGCGCCAGCAGCCAAGGCGCTTCCACCTACGAGCAGTACTTC.